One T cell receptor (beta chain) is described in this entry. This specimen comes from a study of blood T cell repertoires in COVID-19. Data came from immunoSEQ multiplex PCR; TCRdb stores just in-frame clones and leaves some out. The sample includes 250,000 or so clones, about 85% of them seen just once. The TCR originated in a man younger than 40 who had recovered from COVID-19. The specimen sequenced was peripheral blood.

CDR3 sequence: CASSLPRRGLRLNQPQHF. CDR3 DNA: TGTGCCAGCAGTTTACCCCGGAGGGGGCTGAGACTAAATCAGCCCCAGCATTTT. The genes are TRBV28 and TRBJ1-5; 7 bases fit TRBD1. The V gene end was trimmed by 2 bases and the J gene end by 4 bases; junction bases not matched to a gene: 14. This CDR3 has 18 residues. Germline V lookup: CDR1 MDHEN, CDR2 SYDVKM.